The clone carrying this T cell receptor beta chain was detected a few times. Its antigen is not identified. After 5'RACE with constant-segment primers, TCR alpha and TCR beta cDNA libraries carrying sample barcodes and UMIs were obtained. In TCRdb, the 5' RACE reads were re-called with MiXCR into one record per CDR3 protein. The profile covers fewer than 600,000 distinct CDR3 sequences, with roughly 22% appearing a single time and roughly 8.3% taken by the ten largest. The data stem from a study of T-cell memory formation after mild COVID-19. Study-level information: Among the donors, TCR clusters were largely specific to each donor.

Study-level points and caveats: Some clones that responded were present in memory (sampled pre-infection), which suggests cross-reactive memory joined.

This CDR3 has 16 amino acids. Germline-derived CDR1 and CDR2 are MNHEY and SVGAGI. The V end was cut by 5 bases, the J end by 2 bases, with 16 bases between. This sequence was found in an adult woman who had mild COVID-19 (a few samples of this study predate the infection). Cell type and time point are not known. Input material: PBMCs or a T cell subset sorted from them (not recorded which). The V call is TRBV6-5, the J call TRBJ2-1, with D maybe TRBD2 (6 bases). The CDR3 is CASSALSGTTYNEQFF. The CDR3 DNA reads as TGTGCCAGCAGTGCTCTTAGCGGCACTACCTACAATGAGCAGTTCTTC.